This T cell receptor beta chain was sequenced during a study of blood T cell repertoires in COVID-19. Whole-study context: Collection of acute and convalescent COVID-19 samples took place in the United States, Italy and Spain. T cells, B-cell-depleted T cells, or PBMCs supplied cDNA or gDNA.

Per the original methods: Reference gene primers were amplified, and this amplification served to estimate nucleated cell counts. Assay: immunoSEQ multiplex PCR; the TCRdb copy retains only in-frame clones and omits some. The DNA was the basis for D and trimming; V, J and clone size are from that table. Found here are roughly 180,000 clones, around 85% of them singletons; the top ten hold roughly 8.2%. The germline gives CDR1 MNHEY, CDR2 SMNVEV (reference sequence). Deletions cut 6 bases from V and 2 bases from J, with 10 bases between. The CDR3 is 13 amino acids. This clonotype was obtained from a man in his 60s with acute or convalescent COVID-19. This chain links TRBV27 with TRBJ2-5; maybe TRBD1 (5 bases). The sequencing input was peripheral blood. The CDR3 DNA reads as TGTGCCAGCAGCAGGACATCGCAAGAGACCCAGTACTTC. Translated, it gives CASSRTSQETQYF.